Shown below are 32 T cell receptor beta chains from a single sample sequenced in a study of blood T cell repertoires in COVID-19. Clones were sequenced by immunoSEQ multiplex PCR, and TCRdb holds only the in-frame ones, with some missing. In the table there are fewer than 300,000 clones, approximately 89% of which are singletons. The sequenced material came from peripheral blood. These receptor sequences come from a woman aged 50 to 65 with acute or convalescent COVID-19.

The V gene is TRBV24-1, the J gene TRBJ2-2; unclear D gene. The germline gives CDR1 KGHDR, CDR2 SFDVKD. The CDR3 is 14 residues long. Between the trimmed V and J ends, which lost 5 bases and 4 bases, there was a span of 10 bases. The CDR3 protein is CATSGSIFTGELFF. The CDR3 bases are TGTGCCACCAGTGGGTCTATTTTCACCGGGGAGCTGTTTTTT.

The CDR3 DNA follows: TGTGCCAGCAGATCCCTGAGAACAGGGGAACAGCCCCAGCATTTT. Translated, it gives CASRSLRTGEQPQHF. The chain combines TRBV6-5 with TRBJ1-5; 7 bases line up with TRBD1. The CDR3 extends over 15 amino acids. The V and J ends lost 6 bases and 7 bases, in that order; junction bases with no gene match: 12. Per germline, CDR1 MNHEY and CDR2 SVGAGI.

The J gene is TRBJ2-7, the V gene TRBV27, with 10 bases aligning to TRBD1. Germline V gives CDR1 MNHEY, CDR2 SMNVEV (reference sequence). J gave up 5 bases and V 9 bases, and 7 bases lay outside the gene matches. This CDR3 contains 13 residues. The CDR3 is CASQDRGKHEQYF. The CDR3 region has the DNA TGTGCCAGTCAGGACAGGGGGAAGCACGAGCAGTACTTC.

The sample holds one count of this clone. This chain uses TRBV6-5 with TRBJ1-4; D unresolved. The CDR3 covers 14 residues. CDR1 MNHEY and CDR2 SVGAGI come from the germline V gene. V lost 6 bases, J lost 5 bases, and 13 bases lay in between. CDR3 nucleotide sequence: TGTGCCAGCAGCCGAGGGTTTATCAATGAAAAACTGTTTTTT. It translates to CASSRGFINEKLFF.

The CDR3 region has the DNA TGTGCCAGCAGTTGGGCCGGGACAGCGAACACTGAAGCTTTCTTT. Translated: CASSWAGTANTEAFF. V and J are TRBV28 and TRBJ1-1, with TRBD1 matching over 7 bases. CDR1 MDHEN and CDR2 SYDVKM come from the germline V gene. This CDR3 is built from 15 residues. With 4 bases clipped from V and 1 base from J, the junction kept 6 bases outside the gene matches.

This sequence joins TRBV5-4 and TRBJ2-2; D gene unclear. Between the trimmed V and J ends, which lost 1 base and 3 bases, there was a span of 4 bases. Germline CDR1 SGHNT, CDR2 YYREEE (reference sequence). The CDR3 runs 13 residues. The CDR3 here is CASSLSYTGELFF. The CDR3 DNA reads as TGTGCCAGCAGCTTGTCGTACACCGGGGAGCTGTTTTTT.

The genes are TRBV20-1 and TRBJ2-5; D is perhaps TRBD2 (6 bases). Germline CDR1 reads DFQATT; CDR2 reads SNEGSKA (reference sequence). V lost 7 bases, J lost 5 bases, and 11 bases lay in between. This CDR3 comprises 11 residues. CDR3 sequence (DNA): TGCAGTGTCGGGAGAACGGAGACCCAGTACTTC. This codes for CSVGRTETQYF.

V is TRBV24-1 and J is TRBJ2-5; TRBD2 matches at 8 bases. V lost 3 bases to trimming and J lost 3 bases; unmatched junction nucleotides: 8. The CDR3 contains 16 residues. Germline lookup yields CDR1 KGHDR and CDR2 SFDVKD. In DNA form, the CDR3 reads TGTGCCACCAGTGATGCCGGGACTAGATTAGAAGAGACCCAGTACTTC. Protein sequence: CATSDAGTRLEETQYF.

The chain links TRBV24-1 to TRBJ2-2, with 11 bases identical to TRBD2. Germline trimming cut 7 bases from V and 3 bases from J; bases unmatched to any gene: 6. The CDR3 sequence is 16 residues long. Germline V gene sequence: CDR1 KGHDR, CDR2 SFDVKD. CDR3 in amino acids: CATRRTSGLYTGELFF. The CDR3 DNA is TGTGCCACCAGAAGGACTAGCGGGTTGTACACCGGGGAGCTGTTTTTT.

This clone is a singleton in its sample. The chain joins TRBV7-9 to TRBJ2-5, with D unresolved. The CDR3 totals 13 residues. Germline V gene data show CDR1 as SEHNR and CDR2 as FQNEAQ (reference sequence). The V end lost 6 bases, the J end lost 5 bases, and 13 bases lay between the germline ends. The DNA of the CDR3 is TGTGCCAGCAGTTCAACAGAGTGGGAGACCCAGTACTTC. The encoded protein is CASSSTEWETQYF.

This clone was recorded once. This chain links TRBV2 with TRBJ2-2; D unclear. The CDR3 consists of 14 residues. Looked up from germline, CDR1 is SNHLY and CDR2 is FYNNEI. V lost 8 bases and J 0 bases, leaving 10 bases between the germline ends. This CDR3 is CASGQTANTGELFF. CDR3 nucleotides: TGTGCCAGCGGGCAGACGGCGAACACCGGGGAGCTGTTTTTT. The entire variable domain, with the rest obtained from reference TRBV2 and TRBJ2-2, is as follows: EPEVTQTPSHQVTQMGQEVILRCVPISNHLYFYWYRQILGQKVEFLVSFYNNEISEKSEIFDDQFSVERPDGSNFTLKIRSTKLEDSAMYFCASGQTANTGELFFGEGSRLTVL.

J is TRBJ2-1 and V is TRBV2; the match to TRBD2 covers 15 bases. V gave up 6 bases and J gave up 6 bases; unmatched junction bases: 9. The length of the CDR3 is 17 residues. Germline V gives CDR1 SNHLY, CDR2 FYNNEI. For the CDR3, the DNA is TGTGCCAGCAGGGGACTAGCGGGGGGCGCCCGGGCCAATGAGCAGTTCTTC. It codes for CASRGLAGGARANEQFF.

The chain couples TRBV6-1 to TRBJ2-2; 7 bases are shared with TRBD1. Per germline, CDR1 MNHNS and CDR2 SASEGT. The CDR3 has 20 amino acids. After removal of 0 bases from V and 1 base from J, the junction contained 14 bases not matched to a gene. In nucleotides, the CDR3 is TGTGCCAGCAGTGAAGCAGCGAGCCCGACAGGGTGGGGGAACACCGGGGAGCTGTTTTTT. This translates into CASSEAASPTGWGNTGELFF.

The chain couples TRBV19 to TRBJ2-7, with TRBD2 matching over 9 bases. The CDR3 covers 15 residues. Trimming removed 5 bases from V and 0 bases from J; junction bases left unmatched: 5. Germline V gene data show CDR1 as LNHDA and CDR2 as SQIVND (reference sequence). CDR3 DNA: TGTGCCAGTAGTGTTACTAGCGGGCGCTCCTACGAGCAGTACTTC. Translated, it gives CASSVTSGRSYEQYF.

The chain combines TRBV25-1 with TRBJ1-4; TRBD1 matches at 8 bases. From germline, CDR1 is MGHDK and CDR2 SYGVNS. The J segment lost 7 bases and the V segment lost 2 bases, leaving 6 bases of the junction unmatched. The CDR3 is 15 residues long. The CDR3 DNA sequence: TGTGCCAGCAGTGAACTCCAGGGGGCACGTGAAAAACTGTTTTTT. This codes for CASSELQGAREKLFF.

The chain links TRBV18 to TRBJ1-5; TRBD1 agrees at 8 bases. This CDR3 has 14 amino acids. Germline trimming cut 5 bases from V and 0 bases from J; bases unmatched to any gene: 0. The V gene's germline CDR1 is KGHSH and CDR2 LQKENI. Here the CDR3 reads CASSGQGSNQPQHF. CDR3 coding DNA: TGTGCCAGCTCAGGACAGGGTAGCAATCAGCCCCAGCATTTT.

The chain combines TRBV7-9 with TRBJ1-1; TRBD1 might be the D (6 bases). This CDR3 contains 15 residues. Trimming removed 5 bases from V and 3 bases from J, with 16 bases in between. Germline CDR1 is SEHNR and CDR2 is FQNEAQ (reference sequence). The CDR3 protein is CASSNALKGDTEAFF. The CDR3, as DNA: TGTGCCAGCAGCAACGCCCTCAAGGGGGACACTGAAGCTTTCTTT.

This clone was recorded a few times. This sequence joins TRBV5-4 and TRBJ2-7; 9 bases are shared with TRBD1. The length of the CDR3 is 18 residues. V lost 0 bases and J lost 3; bases outside the gene matches: 13. Germline CDR1 is SGHNT and CDR2 is YYREEE (reference sequence). The CDR3 loop reads CASSLGGQGDSFYYEQYF. The CDR3 DNA is TGTGCCAGCAGCTTGGGGGGACAGGGTGACTCTTTTTACTACGAGCAGTACTTC.

V gene TRBV13 combines with J gene TRBJ2-3; 7 nucleotides match TRBD1. The trim removed 5 bases at V and 0 bases at J, leaving 5 bases unmatched. The CDR3 runs 15 residues. Germline V gives CDR1 PRHDT, CDR2 FYEKMQ (reference sequence). The CDR3 region has the DNA TGTGCCAGCAGCAAGCGACAGGGCAGCACAGATACGCAGTATTTT. Translated: CASSKRQGSTDTQYF.

The chain's CDR3 is CASKDFGRGYNEQFF. CDR3 in DNA: TGTGCCAGCAAGGATTTCGGGAGGGGCTACAATGAGCAGTTCTTC. The V call is TRBV28, the J call TRBJ2-1; TRBD2 agrees at 8 bases. CDR1 MDHEN and CDR2 SYDVKM come from the germline V gene. V lost 7 bases and J lost 3; bases outside the gene matches: 8. The CDR3 length is 15 residues.

In nucleotides, the CDR3 is TGTGCCTGGAGAGAAAAGACAGGGTGGACCGGGGAGCTGTTTTTT. Translated: CAWREKTGWTGELFF. This chain connects TRBV30 to TRBJ2-2, with TRBD1 matching 7 bases. Germline V CDR1 and CDR2: GTSNPN, SVGIG (reference sequence). Germline trimming cut 3 bases from V and 5 bases from J; bases unmatched to any gene: 9. There are 15 residues in the CDR3.

This clone came up once. The chain joins TRBV5-1 to TRBJ2-5; D is uncertain. The V end was cut by 3 bases, the J end by 2 bases, with 5 bases between. Germline CDR1 reads SGHRS; CDR2 reads YFSETQ. The CDR3 is 12 residues long. CDR3 loop: CASSSQQETQYF. The CDR3 DNA is TGCGCCAGCAGCTCACAGCAAGAGACCCAGTACTTC.

The chain recombines TRBV19 with TRBJ2-5; TRBD2 matches 10 bases. The CDR3 is made up of 16 amino acids. Germline CDR1 and CDR2: LNHDA and SQIVND (reference sequence). The V gene end was trimmed by 3 bases and the J gene end by 1 base; junction bases not matched to a gene: 5. The CDR3 region has the DNA TGTGCCAGTAGTATCGAAACTAGCGGGACCCAAGAGACCCAGTACTTC. It translates to CASSIETSGTQETQYF.

This chain joins TRBV5-1 and TRBJ2-2; maybe TRBD1 (6 bases). V dropped 1 base and J dropped 5 bases, with 15 bases sitting between them. The CDR3 spans 16 residues. CDR1 and CDR2 from the germline V gene are SGHRS and YFSETQ. CDR3 residues: CASSLTGTGRTGELFF. CDR3 sequence (DNA): TGCGCCAGCAGCTTGACAGGGACGGGCCGAACCGGGGAGCTGTTTTTT.

This clone was detected a few times. The chain couples TRBV9 to TRBJ2-1; D not resolved. Trimming pared 0 bases from V and 7 bases from J, leaving 11 bases between. The CDR3 length is 14 residues. The germline V gene encodes CDR1 SGDLS and CDR2 YYNGEE. In DNA, the CDR3 is TGTGCCAGCAGCGTAGAATCACGAGCGAATGAGCAGTTCTTC. Residues: CASSVESRANEQFF.

V is TRBV5-1 and J is TRBJ2-5; tentatively, D is TRBD1 (6 bases). The CDR3 spans 15 residues. V gave up 8 bases and J gave up 1 base, with 18 bases separating them. CDR1 and CDR2 from the germline V gene are SGHRS and YFSETQ. CDR3 bases: TGCGCCAGTTGTCGGGACGGACAGACCCAAGAGACCCAGTACTTC. Translation: CASCRDGQTQETQYF. The complete variable domain, with remaining parts taken from reference TRBV5-1 and TRBJ2-5, reads KAGVTQTPRYLIKTRGQQVTLSCSPISGHRSVSWYQQTPGQGLQFLFEYFSETQRNKGNFPGRFSGRQFSNSRSEMNVSTLELGDSALYLCASCRDGQTQETQYFGPGTRLLVL.

This clone was seen a single time. The gene calls are TRBV19 and TRBJ2-1; 9 bases fit TRBD1. The CDR3 is 15 amino acids. Germline V gives CDR1 LNHDA, CDR2 SQIVND (reference sequence). V was pared by 3 bases and J by 7 bases, with 7 bases of the junction left unmatched. The CDR3 reads CASSIRDRVSNEQFF. DNA for the CDR3: TGTGCCAGTAGTATCCGGGACAGGGTTTCTAATGAGCAGTTCTTC. The whole variable domain, remainder taken from reference TRBV19 and TRBJ2-1, is DGGITQSPKYLFRKEGQNVTLSCEQNLNHDAMYWYRQDPGQGLRLIYYSQIVNDFQKGDIAEGYSVSREKKESFPLTVTSAQKNPTAFYLCASSIRDRVSNEQFFGPGTRLTVL.

The J gene is TRBJ1-2, the V gene TRBV6-5, with D perhaps matching TRBD1 (6 bases). CDR3 length: 15 residues. CDR1 MNHEY and CDR2 SVGAGI come from the germline V gene. V lost 6 bases to trimming and J lost 3 bases, with 17 bases between them. The CDR3 bases are TGTGCCAGCAGAGGGTCAGGGGTAGTAGACTATGGCTACACCTTC. This translates into CASRGSGVVDYGYTF.

The chain couples TRBV7-9 to TRBJ2-7; possibly TRBD2 for D (6 bases). V shed 2 bases and J shed 6 bases, with 11 bases lying between them. This CDR3 is built from 13 residues. CDR1 and CDR2 from the germline V gene are SEHNR and FQNEAQ (reference sequence). This CDR3 is CASSLNQGGEQYF. In DNA form, the CDR3 reads TGTGCCAGCAGCTTAAACCAGGGAGGCGAGCAGTACTTC.

The V and J genes are TRBV28 and TRBJ2-1; 10 bases fit TRBD2. Trimming cost V 8 bases and J 8 bases; bases outside gene matches: 6. The germline V gene encodes CDR1 MDHEN and CDR2 SYDVKM. The length of the CDR3 is 13 residues. The CDR3: CASRSGRMDEQFF. The DNA for the CDR3 is TGTGCCAGCCGTAGCGGGAGGATGGATGAGCAGTTCTTC.

The count of this clone is one. In nucleotides, the CDR3 is TGTGCCACCAGTGATTTGGCTAGCGGGAGAAACAATGAGCAGTTCTTC. This codes for CATSDLASGRNNEQFF. This chain uses TRBV24-1 with TRBJ2-1; 10 bases fit TRBD2. With 0 bases clipped from V and 5 bases from J, the junction kept 3 bases outside the gene matches. The CDR3 is 16 residues long. Germline lookup yields CDR1 KGHDR and CDR2 SFDVKD.

The chain employs TRBV7-3 and TRBJ1-1; D remains ambiguous. The CDR3 has 15 amino acids. V was trimmed by 5 bases and J by 2 bases, leaving 15 bases between them. Germline V gives CDR1 SGHTA, CDR2 FQGTGA. CDR3 coding DNA: TGTGCCAGCAGCCCCGGAGAGGTTTATAACACTGAAGCTTTCTTT. Protein: CASSPGEVYNTEAFF.